This T cell receptor (beta chain) was sequenced in a study of control samples from healthy donors and cancer patients (dated by TCRdb to the early 2020s). From V the trimming removes 5 bases and from J it removes 2 bases, while the gene matches leave 4 bases of the junction unaccounted for. CDR1 and CDR2 (MNHNY, SVGAGI) derive from the germline V gene (reference sequence). Reading from cysteine to phenylalanine, the CDR3 counts 14 amino acids. Only CDR3 DNA remains: 42 bases, in frame from the first base. Notes on this clone: Its antigen remains unidentified. No much larger clone is present one base from it, and per-base qualities are unavailable.

Library construction relied on the immunoSEQ multiplex PCR assay. As stored in TCRdb, this immuneACCESS dataset retains in-frame rearrangements with V and J assigned. A fraction of the clones does not appear; measured against another copy, unresolved V genes explain less than half of the discrepancy, and the remainder lacks a known reason. The sample includes around 30,000 clones, with approximately 93% observed a single time. The ten largest clones take up over 1.5% of the sample. Sample: PBMCs. The V and J segments used are TRBV6-6 and TRBJ2-5, with TRBD2 identical over 8 junction bases. The receptor was isolated from a middle-aged man with colorectal cancer. CDR3 loop: CASSPAGGQETQYF. The sequence in DNA is TGTGCCAGCAGTCCCGCGGGAGGACAAGAGACCCAGTACTTC.